These 2 T cell receptor beta chains were all obtained from the same sample, sequenced in a study of blood T cell repertoires in COVID-19. TCRdb's copy holds only in-frame clones and misses some; the assay was immunoSEQ multiplex PCR. The table lists just under 350,000 clones, more than 70% of them singletons. The sample taken for sequencing was peripheral blood. The receptors originated from a man under 40 with active or convalescent COVID-19.

The J gene is TRBJ2-1, the V gene TRBV10-3; 7 bases line up with TRBD1. This CDR3 has 14 residues. CDR1 is ENHRY, CDR2 SYGVKD, per germline. Trimming took 7 bases from V and 8 from J; bases not matched to a gene: 11. CDR3 bases: TGTGCCATCAATAACAGGGGAATGGGGGATGAGCAGTTCTTC. Translating it yields CAINNRGMGDEQFF.

The chain joins TRBV2 to TRBJ1-2, with a weak D call TRBD1 (6 bases). CDR3 length equals 14 residues. Germline CDR1 is SNHLY and CDR2 is FYNNEI. Trimming took 1 base from V and 3 from J, leaving 9 bases between them. CDR3 nucleotide sequence: TGTGCCAGCAGTGAAGGGACAGCCCACTATGGCTACACCTTC. The encoded protein is CASSEGTAHYGYTF.